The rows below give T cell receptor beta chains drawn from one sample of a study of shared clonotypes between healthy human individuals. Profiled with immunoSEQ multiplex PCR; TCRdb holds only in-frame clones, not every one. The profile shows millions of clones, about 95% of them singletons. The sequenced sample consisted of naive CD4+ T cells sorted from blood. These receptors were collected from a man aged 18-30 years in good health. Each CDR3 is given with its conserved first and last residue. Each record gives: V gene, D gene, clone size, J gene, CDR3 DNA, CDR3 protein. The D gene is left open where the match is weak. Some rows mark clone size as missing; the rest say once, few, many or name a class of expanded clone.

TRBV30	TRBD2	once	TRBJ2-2	TGTGCCTTAACAGGCTCCCTGACTAGCGGGAGGGGCACCGGGGAGCTGTTTTTT	CALTGSLTSGRGTGELFF
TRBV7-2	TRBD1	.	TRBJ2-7	TGTGCCAGCAGCTCAAGACAGGGGTACTCCTACGAGCAGTACTTC	CASSSRQGYSYEQYF
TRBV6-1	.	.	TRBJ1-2	TGTGCCAGCAGTGAAGCTAGGCTTACTCATAACTATGGCTACACCTTC	CASSEARLTHNYGYTF
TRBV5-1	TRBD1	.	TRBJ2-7	TGCGCCAGCAGCTTGGGACAGGGAATAGGTGAGCAGTACTTC	CASSLGQGIGEQYF
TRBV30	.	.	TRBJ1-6	TGTGCCTGGAACACAGGGATGGTTTCACCCCTCCACTTT	CAWNTGMVSPLHF
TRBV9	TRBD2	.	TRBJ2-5	TGTGCCAGCAGCGACGGACTAGCGGGAGGGGGGCTCCAAGAGACCCAGTACTTC	CASSDGLAGGGLQETQYF
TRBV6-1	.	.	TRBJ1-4	TGTGCCAGCAGTGAAAGCAGTAATGAAAAACTGTTTTTT	CASSESSNEKLFF
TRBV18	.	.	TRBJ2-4	TGTGCCAGCTCACCACCTTCGGGACAAAGTAACATTCAGTACTTC	CASSPPSGQSNIQYF
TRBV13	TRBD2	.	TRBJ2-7	TGTGCCAGCAGCTTAGACGGGAGGGCCCACGAGCAGTACTTC	CASSLDGRAHEQYF
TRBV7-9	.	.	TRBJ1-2	TGTGCCAGCAGCCGCCTTGAGGGCTATGGCTACACCTTC	CASSRLEGYGYTF
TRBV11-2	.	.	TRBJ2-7	TGTGCCAGCAGCGGTAGAGTCGATTCGAGCGAGCAGTACTTC	CASSGRVDSSEQYF
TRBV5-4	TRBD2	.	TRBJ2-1	TGTGCCAGCAGCTTGGAGGGAAAACTAGCGGGACCTGAGCAGTTCTTC	CASSLEGKLAGPEQFF
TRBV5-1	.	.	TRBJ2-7	TGCGCCAGCAGCTTGGGATTCGCGGGGAAGAACCACGAGCAGTACTTC	CASSLGFAGKNHEQYF
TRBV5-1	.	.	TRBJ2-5	TGCGCCAGCAGCGACCCCCGGAAGGCAGACCACCAAGAGACCCAGTACTTC	CASSDPRKADHQETQYF
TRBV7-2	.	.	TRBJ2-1	TGTGCCAGCAGCTTAGGTACTCCCTCCTACAATGAGCAGTTCTTC	CASSLGTPSYNEQFF
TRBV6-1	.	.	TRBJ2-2	TGTGCCAGCAGTGGAACTTACAACACCGGGGAGCTGTTTTTT	CASSGTYNTGELFF
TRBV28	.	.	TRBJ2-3	TGTGCCACCCGGACAGACACAGATACGCAGTATTTT	CATRTDTDTQYF
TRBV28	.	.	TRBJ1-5	TGTGCCAGCAGCCTGTGGGGGGACAATCAGCCCCAGCATTTT	CASSLWGDNQPQHF
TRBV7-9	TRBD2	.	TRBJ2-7	TGTGCCAGCAGCTTAGAGGGAGGGCGGTACGAGCAGTACTTC	CASSLEGGRYEQYF
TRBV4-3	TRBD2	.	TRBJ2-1	TGCGCCAGCAGCCAAGAGGAGGGACTAGTCAGCAAGCAGTTCTTC	CASSQEEGLVSKQFF
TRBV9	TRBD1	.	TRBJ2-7	TGTGCCAGCAGCCCTCAAATTGGGGGACAGGGCTCCTACGAGCAGTACTTC	CASSPQIGGQGSYEQYF
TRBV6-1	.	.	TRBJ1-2	TGTGCCAGCAGTGAAACTACCGGGGTCGGATTTCACACCTTC	CASSETTGVGFHTF
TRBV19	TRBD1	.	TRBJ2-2	TGTGCCAGTAGTACCGGGACAGCCAACACCGGGGAGCTGTTTTTT	CASSTGTANTGELFF
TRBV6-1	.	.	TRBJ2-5	TGTGCCAGCAGTGTGGATGGATTAGAGACCCAGTACTTC	CASSVDGLETQYF
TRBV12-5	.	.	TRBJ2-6	TGTGCTAGTGGTTTGGGCACAGGCGCCAACGTCCTGACTTTC	CASGLGTGANVLTF
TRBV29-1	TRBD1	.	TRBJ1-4	TGCAGCGGATTCGACAGGGGCAGAGAAAAACTGTTTTTT	CSGFDRGREKLFF
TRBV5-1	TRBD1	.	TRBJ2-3	TGCGCCAGCAGCTCGCGCCCCGGGACAGGGGGCAGAGATACGCAGTATTTT	CASSSRPGTGGRDTQYF
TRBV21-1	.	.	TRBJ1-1	TGTGCCAGCAGCAATGGCAGAAGGGGGGTTGAAGCTTTCTTT	CASSNGRRGVEAFF
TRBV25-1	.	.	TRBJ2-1	TGTGCCAGCAGTGTCCAGACTAATAACAATGAGCAGTTCTTC	CASSVQTNNNEQFF
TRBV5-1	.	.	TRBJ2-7	TGCGCCAGCAGCACGAGGAGCGGCAGCTACGAGCAGTACTTC	CASSTRSGSYEQYF
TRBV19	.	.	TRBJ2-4	TGTGCCAGTAGTATCGGGACAACTCTAGCCAAAAACATTCAGTACTTC	CASSIGTTLAKNIQYF
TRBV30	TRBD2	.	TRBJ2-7	TGTGCCTCTACCCGGGGACTAGCGGTTCTGAACGAGCAGTACTTC	CASTRGLAVLNEQYF
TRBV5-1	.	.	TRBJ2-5	TGCGCCAGCAGCTTGTTCAGCGGGGAGACCCAGTACTTC	CASSLFSGETQYF
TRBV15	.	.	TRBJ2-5	TGTGCCACCAGCAGTGGAGGAGGGGAGACCCAGTACTTC	CATSSGGGETQYF
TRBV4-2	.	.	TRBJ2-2	TGTGCCAGCAGCCAAGAAAGAGGACTTGTTACCGGGGAGCTGTTTTTT	CASSQERGLVTGELFF
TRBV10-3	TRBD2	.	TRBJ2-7	TGTGCCATCTCGCGGACTAGCGGGAGCTACGAGCAGTACTTC	CAISRTSGSYEQYF
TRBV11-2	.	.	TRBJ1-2	TGTGCCAGCAGCTTAGTGGCCAGGGGAAACTATGGCTACACCTTC	CASSLVARGNYGYTF
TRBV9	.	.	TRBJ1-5	TGTGCCAGCAGCGTAGGGGGCCTCGGAGTGCCCCAGCATTTT	CASSVGGLGVPQHF